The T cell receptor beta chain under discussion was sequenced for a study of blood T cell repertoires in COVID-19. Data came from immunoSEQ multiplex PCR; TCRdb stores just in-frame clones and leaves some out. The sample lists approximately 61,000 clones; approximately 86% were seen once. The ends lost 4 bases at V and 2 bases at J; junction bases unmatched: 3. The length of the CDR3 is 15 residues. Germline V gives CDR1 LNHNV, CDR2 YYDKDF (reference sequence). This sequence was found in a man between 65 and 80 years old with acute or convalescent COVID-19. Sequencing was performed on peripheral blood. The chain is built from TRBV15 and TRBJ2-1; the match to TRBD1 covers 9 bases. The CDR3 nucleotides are TGTGCCACCAGCATAGACAGGGGGACCTACAATGAGCAGTTCTTC. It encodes CATSIDRGTYNEQFF.